This T cell receptor beta chain was identified during a study of T cells in Graves' hyperthyroidism and ophthalmopathy. This CDR3 contains 16 residues. Trimming removed 5 bases at V and 6 bases at J, with 20 bases between. CDR1 is SEHNR and CDR2 is FQNEAQ in the germline V gene (reference sequence). TCR beta CDR3 regions were amplified from RNA. The study used the HTBI primer set for a first-round RT-PCR of the TCR CDR3. TCRdb independently ran MiXCR on the multiplex PCR reads; one entry per CDR3 protein. The table has about 560,000 distinct CDR3 sequences, approximately 14% seen once; the top ten hold around 7.8%. This clonotype occurred a few times. Graves' hyperthyroidism was deemed stable absent ophthalmopathy progression within 18 months. Newly diagnosed hyperthyroidism, duration under 2 months, in patients aged 18 to 65. The source of the PBMCs was 10 ml of fresh peripheral blood.

This chain connects TRBV7-9 to TRBJ2-1, with D tentatively TRBD2 (6 bases). The source of this sequence is a woman in her twenties or thirties with Graves' hyperthyroidism. The sequenced sample consisted of blood. CDR3 residues: CASSPPQGLAFNEQFF. CDR3 sequence (DNA): TGTGCCAGCAGCCCCCCCCAAGGGCTAGCGTTCAATGAGCAGTTCTTC.